The 22 T cell receptor beta chains below all came from one sample that was sequenced in a study of OX40 agonist ivuxolimab in advanced cancers. Here immunoSEQ multiplex PCR was the method, and the copy in TCRdb shows in-frame clones only, minus some. The sample lists 85,000 to 100,000 clones; around 94% were seen once. The sample in question was CD4+ or CD8+ T cells sorted from blood, obtained in a trial of the OX40 agonist ivuxolimab. These receptors all stem from an adult with an advanced solid tumor such as melanoma, head and neck, liver or kidney cancer.

The V and J genes are TRBV10-2 and TRBJ1-1; no firm D call. This CDR3 contains 15 residues. Germline V gene lookup returns CDR1 WSHSY and CDR2 SAAADI. V shed 6 bases and J shed 1 base, with 15 bases lying between them. This CDR3 is CASRGGWVENTEAFF. CDR3 bases: TGCGCCAGCAGGGGTGGGTGGGTGGAGAACACTGAAGCTTTCTTT.

The rearrangement uses TRBV5-1 and TRBJ2-7; 9 positions match TRBD2. This CDR3 has 16 amino acids. Germline values: CDR1 SGHRS, CDR2 YFSETQ. The V segment lost 0 bases and the J segment 7 bases; nucleotides outside the gene matches: 11. In DNA, the CDR3 is TGCGCCAGCAGCTTGGGTAGTTTAGCGGGAGTGGAGGAGCAGTACTTC. Protein product: CASSLGSLAGVEEQYF.

The chain has TRBV18 and TRBJ1-4; D is undetermined. Germline V CDR1 and CDR2: KGHSH, LQKENI. V was cut by 4 bases and J by 11 bases, with 11 bases left in between. CDR3 length: 12 amino acids. This CDR3 reads CASSQRATKLFF. The DNA of the CDR3 is TGTGCCAGCTCACAGCGGGCAACGAAACTGTTTTTT.

The CDR3 DNA is TGTGCCAGCAGTTACGGAGGGGTCCCTATGAACACTGAAGCTTTCTTT. Protein product: CASSYGGVPMNTEAFF. The V call is TRBV6-5, the J call TRBJ1-1, with D perhaps TRBD1 (5 bases). V was cut by 2 bases and J by 0 bases, with 13 bases left in between. This CDR3 is 16 amino acids long. Germline CDR1 reads MNHEY; CDR2 reads SVGAGI.

CDR3 protein: CASGQGQIIYYEQYF. CDR3 coding DNA: TGTGCCAGCGGACAGGGACAGATCATATACTACGAGCAGTACTTC. The chain joins TRBV5-8 to TRBJ2-7, with TRBD1 matching over 8 bases. Trimming took 7 bases from V and 3 from J; bases not matched to a gene: 12. CDR1 SGHTS and CDR2 YDEGEE come from the germline V gene. The CDR3 is 15 residues long. Full variable domain (remainder filled in from reference TRBV5-8 and TRBJ2-7): EAGVTQSPTHLIKTRGQQATLRCSPISGHTSVYWYQQALGLGLQFLLWYDEGEERNRGNFPPRFSGRQFPNYSSELNVNALELEDSALYLCASGQGQIIYYEQYFGPGTRLTVT.

The chain joins TRBV5-6 to TRBJ1-1; D is unclear. V was pared by 4 bases and J by 0 bases, with 7 bases between. Germline V gives CDR1 SGHDT, CDR2 YYEEEE. The CDR3 is 13 amino acids. CDR3 loop: CASSGGLNTEAFF. The CDR3 region has the DNA TGTGCCAGCAGCGGAGGCTTGAACACTGAAGCTTTCTTT.

The chain uses TRBV19 and TRBJ2-4, with D possibly matching TRBD2 (5 bases). Germline V lookup: CDR1 LNHDA, CDR2 SQIVND (reference sequence). Trimming removed 1 base at V and 1 base at J, with 11 bases between. The CDR3 runs to 16 residues. Here the CDR3 DNA reads TGTGCCAGTAGTATAGGAGGGCGTGGCGCCAAAAACATTCAGTACTTC. The encoded protein is CASSIGGRGAKNIQYF.

The chain carries TRBV9 and TRBJ1-5, with 7 bases matching TRBD1. The CDR3 consists of 15 residues. CDR1 is SGDLS and CDR2 is YYNGEE in the germline V gene. The trim removed 3 bases at V and 4 bases at J, leaving 7 bases unmatched. In nucleotides, the CDR3 is TGTGCCAGCAGCGCCCTTACAGGGGAGAATCAGCCCCAGCATTTT. Its translation is CASSALTGENQPQHF.

Of note for this clone: The same CDR3 can be traced to other DNA sequences in this sample. This rearrangement joins TRBV6-6 to TRBJ1-1, with D possibly matching TRBD1 (5 bases). Germline V gene lookup returns CDR1 MNHNY and CDR2 SVGAGI (reference sequence). With 0 bases removed from V and 2 bases from J, the gap between germline ends came to 7 bases. The CDR3 length is 14 residues. The chain's CDR3 is CASSYSGANTEAFF. The DNA of the CDR3 is TGTGCCAGCAGTTACTCAGGGGCCAACACTGAAGCTTTCTTT.

The gene calls are TRBV5-4 and TRBJ2-2, with 12 bases lining up with TRBD2. The ends lost 6 bases at V and 5 bases at J; junction bases unmatched: 2. Germline CDR1 reads SGHNT; CDR2 reads YYREEE (reference sequence). This CDR3 spans 14 amino acids. The CDR3 sequence is CASNLAGGTGELFF. Here the CDR3 DNA reads TGTGCCAGCAATCTAGCGGGAGGGACCGGGGAGCTGTTTTTT.

The V and J genes are TRBV10-1 and TRBJ2-5, with 8 bases identical to TRBD2. The germline CDR1 and CDR2 sequences are WNHNN and SYGVQD (reference sequence). The CDR3 is 15 amino acids. V shed 4 bases and J 1 base; nucleotides not matched to a gene: 5. The CDR3 region has the DNA TGCGCCAGCAGTGGAAGCGGGGGCCTCCAAGAGACCCAGTACTTC. Encoded protein: CASSGSGGLQETQYF.

The chain employs TRBV2 and TRBJ2-2; no clear D. CDR3 length: 12 residues. From germline, CDR1 is SNHLY and CDR2 FYNNEI. Trimming took 6 bases from V and 2 from J, leaving 4 bases between them. CDR3 protein: CASSPNTGELFF. CDR3 DNA: TGTGCCAGCAGCCCCAACACCGGGGAGCTGTTTTTT. Full variable domain (remainder filled in from reference TRBV2 and TRBJ2-2): EPEVTQTPSHQVTQMGQEVILRCVPISNHLYFYWYRQILGQKVEFLVSFYNNEISEKSEIFDDQFSVERPDGSNFTLKIRSTKLEDSAMYFCASSPNTGELFFGEGSRLTVL.

This clone was seen just once. V and J are TRBV7-8 and TRBJ2-2; no firm D call. This CDR3 is built from 14 residues. Looked up from germline, CDR1 is SGHVS and CDR2 is FQNEAQ. The V gene lost 6 bases and the J gene lost 5 bases, with 13 bases spanning the gap. CDR3 in DNA: TGTGCCAGCAGTCCCCTCGAGCGAACCGGGGAGCTGTTTTTT. This translates into CASSPLERTGELFF.

The J gene is TRBJ2-5, the V gene TRBV6-5; D call uncertain. The CDR3 loop spans 12 amino acids. Trimming left V 6 bases short and J 5 bases short, with 10 bases between. CDR1 and CDR2 (germline): MNHEY, SVGAGI. The CDR3 sequence: CASSRNGETQYF. CDR3 sequence (DNA): TGTGCCAGCAGCCGAAACGGGGAGACCCAGTACTTC.

The count of this clone is one. The chain has TRBV6-4 and TRBJ2-6; either TRBD1 or TRBD2 may fit D (5 bases each). The CDR3 loop spans 15 amino acids. Germline V CDR1 and CDR2: MRHNA, SNTAGT. V was clipped by 4 bases and J by 0 bases, with 7 bases between them. As DNA, the CDR3 is TGTGCCAGCAGTGGAGGGGTCTCTGGGGCCAACGTCCTGACTTTC. It translates to CASSGGVSGANVLTF.

V gene TRBV18 combines with J gene TRBJ1-4; D not certain. Germline V gene lookup returns CDR1 KGHSH and CDR2 LQKENI. The CDR3 runs 16 residues. V lost 0 bases and J lost 7, with 15 bases in between. The chain's CDR3 is CASSPPPTPTGEKLFF. DNA for the CDR3: TGTGCCAGCTCACCACCTCCGACCCCAACCGGTGAAAAACTGTTTTTT.

The rearrangement joins TRBV6-5 to TRBJ1-2, with D perhaps matching TRBD1 (6 bases). The V end lost 5 bases, the J end lost 8 bases, and 18 bases lay between the germline ends. The CDR3 runs to 14 residues. Germline values: CDR1 MNHEY, CDR2 SVGAGI. This CDR3 reads CASSPRSGAEGYTF. The CDR3 DNA reads TGTGCCAGCAGTCCCCGATCAGGGGCAGAGGGCTACACCTTC.

The rearrangement links TRBV30 to TRBJ2-1; D may be TRBD2 (6 bases). The germline V and J ends were trimmed by 0 bases and 5 bases, with 23 bases remaining between them. This CDR3 is built from 18 residues. Germline lookup yields CDR1 GTSNPN and CDR2 SVGIG (reference sequence). The CDR3: CAWSVGSSGARRNNEQFF. DNA for the CDR3: TGTGCCTGGAGTGTCGGGAGTAGCGGTGCGCGCCGTAACAATGAGCAGTTCTTC.

The J gene is TRBJ2-6, the V gene TRBV19, with no clear D. V lost 3 bases and J 2 bases, leaving 5 bases between the germline ends. CDR1 LNHDA and CDR2 SQIVND come from the germline V gene (reference sequence). This CDR3 has 14 residues. CDR3 loop: CASSMGTGANVLTF. The CDR3 coding sequence is TGTGCCAGTAGTATGGGAACTGGGGCCAACGTCCTGACTTTC.

The chain carries TRBV19 and TRBJ2-1; 11 bases agree with TRBD2. Germline V lookup: CDR1 LNHDA, CDR2 SQIVND (reference sequence). The CDR3 is made up of 18 amino acids. J lost 2 bases, V lost 1 base, and 7 bases had no gene match. The CDR3 here is CASSIAPLLAGAYNEQFF. The CDR3 coding sequence is TGTGCCAGTAGTATAGCCCCTCTACTAGCGGGGGCCTACAATGAGCAGTTCTTC.

This clone has just one count. The V call is TRBV29-1, the J call TRBJ1-3; 7 nucleotides align to TRBD1. CDR1 and CDR2 from the germline V gene are SQVTM and ANQGSEA. The V and J ends lost 6 bases and 2 bases, in that order; junction bases with no gene match: 10. The CDR3 covers 15 residues. The CDR3 region is CSVRETGLAGNTIYF. The CDR3 DNA reads TGCAGCGTCCGAGAGACAGGGTTAGCTGGAAACACCATATATTTT.

This clone is a singleton in its sample. The chain is built from TRBV5-1 and TRBJ1-4; weak D call: TRBD1 (5 bases). Trimming removed 0 bases at V and 5 bases at J, with 11 bases between. This CDR3 is 15 amino acids long. Germline-derived CDR1 and CDR2 are SGHRS and YFSETQ. CDR3 sequence reads: CASSLDPWGNEKLFF. The CDR3 region has the DNA TGCGCCAGCAGCTTGGATCCTTGGGGGAATGAAAAACTGTTTTTT.